The clone carrying this T cell receptor (beta chain) was seen many times. What it binds is unknown. The data were obtained in a study of spatial heterogeneity in lung cancer. Study as a whole: The average count in raw reads for each unique TCR and UMI combination exceeded 8.5 appearances.

Study-wide results and caveats: More often at tumor resection than at routine follow-up, ubiquitous expanded tumor TCRs were detected in the blood.

Germline-derived CDR1 and CDR2 are MGHRA and YSYEKL. V lost 4 bases, J lost 5 bases, and 7 bases stayed unmatched. The CDR3 spans 15 residues. As to time point: sample taken at primary tumor resection. Material for sequencing was whole RNA from tumor, nontumor lung or frozen PBMC, left unsorted. Carried by each TCR cDNA molecule was a unique molecular identifier. MiXCR, run by TCRdb on the 5' RACE reads, gives a single entry per CDR3 protein. This table holds more than 45,000 distinct CDR3 sequences, about 5.8% found once. The sequencing here drew on PBMCs, taken at surgery. This chain links TRBV4-1 with TRBJ2-2; TRBD2 agrees at 7 bases. The source is a male donor with early-stage non-small cell lung cancer. CDR3 nucleotide sequence: TGCGCCAGCAGCCCCCGGACTAGTTTGACCGGGGAGCTGTTTTTT. This sequence encodes CASSPRTSLTGELFF.